This T cell receptor beta chain was identified during a study of blood T cell repertoires in COVID-19. At the level of the study: Samples representing acute and convalescent COVID-19 were sourced from the United States, Italy and Spain.

Generated by immunoSEQ multiplex PCR, the TCRdb table keeps only in-frame clones and is missing some. In the table there are fewer than 250,000 clones, roughly 80% of which are singletons. Those enrolled in Seattle joined during active infection and were followed longitudinally afterward. Trimming removed 4 bases at V and 1 base at J, with 11 bases between. The CDR3 is 14 amino acids. Per germline, CDR1 LGHNT and CDR2 FRNRAP. Sequencing input: peripheral blood. The source is a man between 60 and 75 years old with COVID-19, enrolled during active disease. The rearrangement links TRBV12-5 to TRBJ2-7, with a weak D call TRBD1 (6 bases). Here the CDR3 reads CASGSHTGSYEQYF. CDR3 DNA sequence: TGTGCTAGTGGTTCTCATACAGGGTCCTACGAGCAGTACTTC.